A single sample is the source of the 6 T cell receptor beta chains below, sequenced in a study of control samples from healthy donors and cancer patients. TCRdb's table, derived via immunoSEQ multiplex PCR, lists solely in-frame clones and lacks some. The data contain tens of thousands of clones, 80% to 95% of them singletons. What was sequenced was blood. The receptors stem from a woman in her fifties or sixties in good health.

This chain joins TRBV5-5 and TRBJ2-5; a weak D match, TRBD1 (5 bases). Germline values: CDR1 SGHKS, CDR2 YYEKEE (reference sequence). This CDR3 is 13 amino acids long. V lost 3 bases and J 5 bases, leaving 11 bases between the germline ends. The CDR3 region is CASSSRVGETQYF. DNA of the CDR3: TGTGCCAGCAGCTCCAGGGTAGGGGAGACCCAGTACTTC.

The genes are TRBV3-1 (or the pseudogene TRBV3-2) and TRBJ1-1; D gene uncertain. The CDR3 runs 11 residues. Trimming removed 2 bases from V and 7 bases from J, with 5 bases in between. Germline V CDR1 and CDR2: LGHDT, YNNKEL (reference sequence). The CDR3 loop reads CASSQSDEAFF. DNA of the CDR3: TGTGCCAGCAGCCAATCAGATGAAGCTTTCTTT.

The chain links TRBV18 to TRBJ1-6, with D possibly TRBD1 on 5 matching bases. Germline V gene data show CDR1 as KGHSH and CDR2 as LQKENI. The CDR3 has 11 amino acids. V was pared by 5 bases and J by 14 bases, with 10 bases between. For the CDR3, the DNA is TGTGCCAGCTCAAAGGGGCAGGCCCTCCACTTT. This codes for CASSKGQALHF.

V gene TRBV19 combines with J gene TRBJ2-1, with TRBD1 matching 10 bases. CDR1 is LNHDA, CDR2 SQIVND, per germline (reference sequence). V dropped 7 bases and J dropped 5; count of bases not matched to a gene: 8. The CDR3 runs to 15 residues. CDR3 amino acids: CASTPDRGQNNEQFF. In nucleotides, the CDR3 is TGTGCCAGTACCCCCGACAGGGGGCAAAACAATGAGCAGTTCTTC.

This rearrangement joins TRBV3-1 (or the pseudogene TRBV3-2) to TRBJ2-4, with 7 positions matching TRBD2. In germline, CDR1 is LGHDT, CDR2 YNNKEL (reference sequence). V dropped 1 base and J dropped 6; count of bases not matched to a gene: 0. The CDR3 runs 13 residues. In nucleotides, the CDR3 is TGTGCCAGCAGCCAAGGGGGGGGAAACATTCAGTACTTC. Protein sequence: CASSQGGGNIQYF.

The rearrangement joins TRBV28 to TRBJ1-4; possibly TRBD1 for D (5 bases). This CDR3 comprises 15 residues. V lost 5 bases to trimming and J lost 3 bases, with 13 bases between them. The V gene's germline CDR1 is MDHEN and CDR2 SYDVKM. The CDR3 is CASSTTGGANEKLFF. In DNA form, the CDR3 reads TGTGCCAGCAGTACCACAGGAGGGGCTAATGAAAAACTGTTTTTT.